Each of the 10 T cell receptor beta chains below was sequenced from the same sample in a study of cytotoxic CD8 clonotypes in ibrutinib-treated CLL. The method was immunoSEQ multiplex PCR; TCRdb's version includes in-frame clones alone and lacks a portion of them. Among about 56,000 clones listed, 56% were seen once. Sequenced material: PBMCs, taken after 24 months of ibrutinib treatment. These receptors were collected from a human donor with chronic lymphocytic leukemia.

This clone was seen a single time. The V gene is TRBV7-9, the J gene TRBJ2-3, with D unclear. V lost 4 bases and J 0 bases, leaving 14 bases between the germline ends. The germline gives CDR1 SEHNR, CDR2 FQNEAQ (reference sequence). This CDR3 is built from 16 residues. The CDR3: CASSSAGARSTDTQYF. The CDR3 bases are TGTGCCAGCAGCTCCGCCGGCGCGCGGAGCACAGATACGCAGTATTTT. The full variable domain, its missing parts supplied by reference TRBV7-9 and TRBJ2-3, is DTGVSQNPRHKITKRGQNVTFRCDPISEHNRLYWYRQTLGQGPEFLTYFQNEAQLEKSRLLSDRFSAERPKGSFSTLEIQRTEQGDSAMYLCASSSAGARSTDTQYFGPGTRLTVL.

This clone was detected only a few times. In DNA form, the CDR3 reads TGTGCCACCAGCAGAGATGCGTTCCTAGCCCAGAGCTCCTACAATGAGCAGTTCTTC. Its protein is CATSRDAFLAQSSYNEQFF. The chain combines TRBV15 with TRBJ2-1, with a tentative D call TRBD2 (5 bases). CDR1 is LNHNV, CDR2 YYDKDF, per germline (reference sequence). The CDR3 runs 19 residues. V lost 0 bases and J 0 bases, leaving 18 bases between the germline ends.

This clone was detected many times. V and J are TRBV6-5 and TRBJ1-2; D not resolved. CDR1 is MNHEY and CDR2 is SVGAGI in the germline V gene. V was cut by 9 bases and J by 2 bases, with 16 bases left in between. The CDR3 length is 14 residues. For the CDR3, the DNA is TGTGCCAGTATGACCCGGGCCGGGAACTATGGCTACACCTTC. It translates to CASMTRAGNYGYTF.

This clone was counted only a few times. The chain uses TRBV29-1 and TRBJ2-1; TRBD2 matches 11 bases. CDR1 is SQVTM, CDR2 ANQGSEA, per germline. The CDR3 totals 15 residues. The V segment lost 4 bases and the J segment 0 bases; nucleotides outside the gene matches: 2. DNA for the CDR3: TGCAGCGTTGGCCTAGCGGGAGGCTCCTACAATGAGCAGTTCTTC. Residues: CSVGLAGGSYNEQFF.

This clone has just a few counts. The chain links TRBV19 to TRBJ1-2; D is ambiguous. CDR1 and CDR2 from the germline V gene are LNHDA and SQIVND (reference sequence). The CDR3 contains 12 residues. V lost 3 bases and J 4 bases, leaving 6 bases between the germline ends. The CDR3 spells CASSITGYGYTF. CDR3 bases: TGTGCCAGTAGTATTACGGGCTATGGCTACACCTTC.

This clone was counted a few times. The CDR3 DNA sequence: TGTGCCAGCAGCTCACGGACAGGGGGCTACGAGCAGTACTTC. The encoded protein is CASSSRTGGYEQYF. This chain connects TRBV7-2 to TRBJ2-7; the match to TRBD1 covers 10 bases. The CDR3 extends over 14 amino acids. Germline CDR1 is SGHTA and CDR2 is FQGNSA. V was pared by 4 bases and J by 3 bases, with 3 bases of the junction left unmatched.

In its sample, this clone was seen a few times. The chain combines TRBV25-1 with TRBJ2-7; D tentatively fits TRBD1 or TRBD2 (5 bases each). The germline gives CDR1 MGHDK, CDR2 SYGVNS. The V and J ends lost 4 bases and 2 bases respectively, with 15 bases between them. This CDR3 contains 15 residues. CDR3: CASSGWGTTTYEQYF. The CDR3 nucleotides read TGTGCCAGCAGTGGGTGGGGGACCACGACCTACGAGCAGTACTTC.

The chain carries TRBV19 and TRBJ1-1, with D maybe TRBD1 (5 bases). The germline V gene has CDR1 LNHDA and CDR2 SQIVND (reference sequence). V was shortened by 7 bases and J by 8 bases, with 14 bases between the two germline ends. CDR3 size: 12 residues. CDR3 coding DNA: TGTGCCAGTAAAACAGGCAGAAACGAAGCTTTCTTT. Encoded protein: CASKTGRNEAFF.

The rearrangement uses TRBV19 and TRBJ1-5, with a weak D call TRBD1 (5 bases). This CDR3 contains 14 residues. Germline V CDR1 and CDR2: LNHDA, SQIVND (reference sequence). V gave up 5 bases and J gave up 5 bases, with 13 bases separating them. This CDR3 reads CASSPLRGDQPQHF. The DNA of the CDR3 is TGTGCCAGTAGTCCCCTCCGGGGGGATCAGCCCCAGCATTTT. Full variable domain (remainder filled in from reference TRBV19 and TRBJ1-5): DGGITQSPKYLFRKEGQNVTLSCEQNLNHDAMYWYRQDPGQGLRLIYYSQIVNDFQKGDIAEGYSVSREKKESFPLTVTSAQKNPTAFYLCASSPLRGDQPQHFGDGTRLSIL.

The chain combines TRBV13 with TRBJ2-1; TRBD1 might be the D (6 bases). The V and J ends lost 2 bases and 5 bases respectively, with 10 bases between them. CDR3 length: 14 residues. In germline, CDR1 is PRHDT, CDR2 FYEKMQ (reference sequence). CDR3 sequence (DNA): TGTGCCAGCAGCTTAAGGGGGACCAACAATGAGCAGTTCTTC. Translation: CASSLRGTNNEQFF.